The sequence of this T cell receptor (beta chain) was determined in a study of OX40 agonist ivuxolimab in advanced cancers. Turning to the study itself: An agonistic anti-OX40 (CD134) antibody, ivuxolimab, was used to treat the patients.

Concerning this clone: Its target is unknown.

Clones were sequenced by immunoSEQ multiplex PCR, and TCRdb holds only the in-frame ones, with some missing. The sample lists around 44,000 clones; around 86% were seen once. Study-level points and caveats: There was clonal expansion of CD4+ and CD8+ blood T cells by week 6 at 0.1 to 3.0 mg/kg.

The specimen was CD4+ or CD8+ T cells sorted from blood, collected in a trial of the OX40 agonist ivuxolimab. The sequence came from an adult with an advanced solid tumor such as melanoma, head and neck, liver or kidney cancer.

Here the CDR3 DNA reads TGTGCCAGCAGCCCGTTTGGCCTGGGGGTCGGCACAGATACGCAGTATTTT. Amino acid sequence: CASSPFGLGVGTDTQYF. The gene calls are TRBV11-1 and TRBJ2-3; either TRBD1 or TRBD2 may fit D (5 bases each). V gave up 5 bases and J gave up 1 base, with 19 bases separating them. CDR3 length equals 17 residues. Germline V gives CDR1 SGHAT, CDR2 FQDESV (reference sequence).